A single sample is the source of the 28 T cell receptor beta chains below, sequenced in a study of T cell clusters in autoimmune cytopenias. TRB was amplified from about 250 ng of peripheral blood genomic DNA per sample. Multiplex touch-down PCR amplified TRB using TRB-A and TRB-B pools in one tube. Each CDR3 protein gets one entry in TCRdb, which reprocessed the multiplex PCR reads and gives no DNA. The sample has around 7,400 distinct CDR3 sequences, and its top ten clones hold 25% to 30%. Sample: peripheral blood. These receptors originate from a human donor with an autoimmune cytopenia or autoimmune hepatitis (not recorded which).

The chain couples TRBV29-1 to TRBJ2-3; the TCRdb call, TRBD2, lacks DNA for checking. The CDR3 covers 17 residues. CDR1 is SQVTM and CDR2 is ANQGSEA in the germline V gene. CDR3 residues: CSVDAGLAGVAADTQYF.

The chain links TRBV18 to TRBJ2-3; TCRdb designates TRBD2, a call that cannot be tested without DNA. Germline CDR1 and CDR2: KGHSH and LQKENI. The CDR3 is 19 residues long. CDR3 amino acids: CASSPLPRLAGTSTDTQYF. Drawing the rest from reference TRBV18 and TRBJ2-3, the complete variable domain is NAGVMQNPRHLVRRRGQEARLRCSPMKGHSHVYWYRQLPEEGLKFMVYLQKENIIDESGMPKERFSAEFPKEGPSILRIQQVVRGDSAAYFCASSPLPRLAGTSTDTQYFGPGTRLTVL.

This clonotype counts as medium-sized by frequency. The J gene is TRBJ1-4, the V gene TRBV30. The CDR3 runs to 12 residues. Germline CDR1 reads GTSNPN; CDR2 reads SVGIG (reference sequence). CDR3 protein: CAWNVGYEKLFF.

The rearrangement links TRBV7-7 to TRBJ2-1; TCRdb reports TRBD1, a call that lacks DNA to check it against. The germline V gene has CDR1 SSHAT and CDR2 FNYEAQ (reference sequence). The CDR3 is 13 residues long. CDR3 protein: CASSSDRDREQFF.

This clonotype is deemed medium-sized by its frequency. The chain links TRBV30 to TRBJ2-3; TCRdb's D call of TRBD2 is untestable without DNA. Germline CDR1 and CDR2: GTSNPN and SVGIG (reference sequence). The CDR3 is 15 residues long. CDR3 in amino acids: CASRTSGGYTDTQYF.

J is TRBJ2-7 and V is TRBV5-6; TCRdb outputs TRBD2, but without DNA this stays unchecked. In germline, CDR1 is SGHDT, CDR2 YYEEEE. This CDR3 has 18 residues. CDR3 region: CASSLSRLAGGGGYEQYF.

This chain joins TRBV27 and TRBJ2-1; lacking DNA, the TRBD1 call made by TCRdb goes unchecked. The CDR3 spans 17 residues. Looked up from germline, CDR1 is MNHEY and CDR2 is SMNVEV (reference sequence). The CDR3 sequence is CASSLQAPGYAINEQFF.

The chain couples TRBV20-1 to TRBJ2-5; the TCRdb D gene call, TRBD1, has no DNA to confirm it. The germline V gene encodes CDR1 DFQATT and CDR2 SNEGSKA (reference sequence). The CDR3 has 15 residues. The chain's CDR3 is CSASPLQGRQETQYF.

The rearrangement uses TRBV6-5 and TRBJ2-2; with no DNA, the TCRdb D assignment of TRBD2 cannot be verified. The CDR3 is made up of 15 amino acids. Germline V lookup: CDR1 MNHEY, CDR2 SVGAGI. The CDR3 region is CASSGEREDTGELFF.

The chain is built from TRBV7-9 and TRBJ2-6. CDR1 and CDR2 from the germline V gene are SEHNR and FQNEAQ (reference sequence). This CDR3 spans 15 amino acids. CDR3 residues: CASSQTSSGANVLTF.

This clonotype is labeled medium-sized based on frequency. This chain uses TRBV20-1 with TRBJ2-7. Germline V CDR1 and CDR2: DFQATT, SNEGSKA (reference sequence). The CDR3 length is 12 residues. The CDR3 spells CSASHTNYEQYF.

The V gene is TRBV20-1, the J gene TRBJ2-3. Germline CDR1 reads DFQATT; CDR2 reads SNEGSKA (reference sequence). This CDR3 contains 14 residues. Here the CDR3 reads CSAKIPAGLDTQYF.

The rearrangement joins TRBV20-1 to TRBJ2-3; there is no DNA to check the TCRdb D call of TRBD2. Germline values: CDR1 DFQATT, CDR2 SNEGSKA (reference sequence). The CDR3 contains 17 residues. The CDR3 sequence is CSANLAGRYTSTDTQYF.

Frequency places this clonotype as medium-sized (0.01 to 0.1%). J is TRBJ1-2 and V is TRBV6-1. Germline CDR1 MNHNS, CDR2 SASEGT. The length of the CDR3 is 13 residues. CDR3: CASSEGQLPGYTF.

This clonotype is medium-sized by frequency. The V call is TRBV7-9, the J call TRBJ2-1. CDR1 is SEHNR, CDR2 FQNEAQ, per germline (reference sequence). The length of the CDR3 is 16 residues. The CDR3 protein is CASSLGFTSAYNEQFF.

This clonotype counts as medium-sized (0.01 to 0.1%) by frequency. CDR3 region: CASSLEGRYSGNTIYF. The chain is built from TRBV7-9 and TRBJ1-3. The germline V gene has CDR1 SEHNR and CDR2 FQNEAQ (reference sequence). The CDR3 contains 16 residues.

By frequency, this clonotype registers medium-sized. V gene TRBV20-1 combines with J gene TRBJ2-1; no DNA is available, so the TRBD2 call from TCRdb remains unchecked. From germline, CDR1 is DFQATT and CDR2 SNEGSKA (reference sequence). The CDR3 loop spans 12 amino acids. The CDR3 sequence: CSALAGGYEQFF.

V is TRBV12-3 or TRBV12-4 and J is TRBJ1-6. This CDR3 contains 16 residues. The CDR3 spells CASSRASPLYNSPLHF.

Frequency places this clonotype as medium-sized. V gene TRBV6-6 combines with J gene TRBJ1-5. This CDR3 comprises 16 residues. Germline-derived CDR1 and CDR2 are MNHNY and SVGAGI (reference sequence). The CDR3 region is CASSYRDPRYGQPQHF.

The chain uses TRBV14 and TRBJ2-5; TCRdb picks TRBD1, but there is no DNA to check that call. Germline V gene lookup returns CDR1 SGHDN and CDR2 FVKESK. There are 22 residues in the CDR3. CDR3 sequence reads: CASSQVKFANPRDTWYQETQYF.

This clonotype is medium-sized by frequency. The V gene is TRBV10-2, the J gene TRBJ1-2; TCRdb's D call of TRBD1 is untestable without DNA. This CDR3 is built from 15 residues. CDR1 is WSHSY and CDR2 is SAAADI in the germline V gene. The CDR3 loop reads CASSESSGQAYGYTF.

V is TRBV7-3 and J is TRBJ1-1. The V gene's germline CDR1 is SGHTA and CDR2 FQGTGA. The CDR3 consists of 14 residues. The CDR3 sequence is CASSLRGGDTEAFF.

The V call is TRBV5-1, the J call TRBJ1-2. Germline V gives CDR1 SGHRS, CDR2 YFSETQ. The CDR3 spans 12 residues. CDR3 region: CASSLYRYGYTF.

According to its frequency, this clonotype is medium-sized (0.01 to 0.1%). The V and J genes are TRBV30 and TRBJ2-7; TCRdb lists TRBD2, though no DNA is available to test this call. Germline-derived CDR1 and CDR2 are GTSNPN and SVGIG (reference sequence). CDR3 size: 15 residues. The CDR3 spells CAWSVGLYRSYEQYF.

This sequence joins TRBV2 and TRBJ2-7; TCRdb calls TRBD1, which cannot be checked without DNA. This CDR3 has 16 amino acids. Looked up from germline, CDR1 is SNHLY and CDR2 is FYNNEI. CDR3 loop: CASRSETGVNFYEQYF.

V and J are TRBV30 and TRBJ2-7; TCRdb calls TRBD2, which cannot be checked without DNA. The CDR3 is 16 amino acids. Per the germline V gene, CDR1 is GTSNPN and CDR2 is SVGIG (reference sequence). The CDR3 spells CAWSRGPSGSADEQYF.

This clonotype is called medium-sized based on its frequency. V gene TRBV30 combines with J gene TRBJ2-5; checking the TCRdb D call of TRBD1 is not possible without DNA. The CDR3 sequence is 13 residues long. CDR1 is GTSNPN and CDR2 is SVGIG in the germline V gene (reference sequence). The chain's CDR3 is CAWGQGFWETQYF.

This chain joins TRBV5-1 and TRBJ2-1; as DNA is missing, the TRBD2 call by TCRdb cannot be tested. The CDR3 sequence is 19 residues long. Germline V lookup: CDR1 SGHRS, CDR2 YFSETQ. CDR3 protein: CASSLDATSGASSYNEQFF.